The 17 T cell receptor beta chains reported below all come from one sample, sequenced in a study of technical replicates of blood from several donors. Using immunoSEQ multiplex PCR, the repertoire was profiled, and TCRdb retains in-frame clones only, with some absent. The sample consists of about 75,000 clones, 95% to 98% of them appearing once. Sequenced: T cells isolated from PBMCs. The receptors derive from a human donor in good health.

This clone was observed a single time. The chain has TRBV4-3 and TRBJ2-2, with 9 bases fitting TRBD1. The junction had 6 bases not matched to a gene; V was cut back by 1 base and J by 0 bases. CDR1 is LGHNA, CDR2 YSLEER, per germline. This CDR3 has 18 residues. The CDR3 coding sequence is TGCGCCAGCAGCCAAGTATATGGACAGGGGACGAACACCGGGGAGCTGTTTTTT. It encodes CASSQVYGQGTNTGELFF.

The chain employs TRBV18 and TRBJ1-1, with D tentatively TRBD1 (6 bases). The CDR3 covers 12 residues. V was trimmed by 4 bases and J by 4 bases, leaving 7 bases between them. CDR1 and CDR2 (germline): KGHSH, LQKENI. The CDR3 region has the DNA TGTGCCAGCTCACAAGGGGGCACTGAAGCTTTCTTT. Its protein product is CASSQGGTEAFF.

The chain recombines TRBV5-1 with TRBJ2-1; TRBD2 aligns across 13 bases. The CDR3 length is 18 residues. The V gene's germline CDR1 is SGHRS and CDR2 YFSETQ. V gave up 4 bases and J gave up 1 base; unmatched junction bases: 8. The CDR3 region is CASSPGLAGQGSYNEQFF. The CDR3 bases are TGCGCCAGCAGCCCGGGACTAGCGGGACAGGGATCCTACAATGAGCAGTTCTTC.

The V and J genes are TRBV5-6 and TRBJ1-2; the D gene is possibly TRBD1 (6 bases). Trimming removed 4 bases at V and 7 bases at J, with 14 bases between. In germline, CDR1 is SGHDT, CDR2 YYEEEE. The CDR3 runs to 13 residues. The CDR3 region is CASSADSPAGYTF. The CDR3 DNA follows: TGTGCCAGCAGCGCGGACAGTCCCGCTGGCTACACCTTC.

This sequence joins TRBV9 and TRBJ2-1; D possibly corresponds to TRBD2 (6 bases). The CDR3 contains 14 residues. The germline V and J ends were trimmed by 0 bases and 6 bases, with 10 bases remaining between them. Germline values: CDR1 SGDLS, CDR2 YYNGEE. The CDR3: CASSVEWRGNEQFF. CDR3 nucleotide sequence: TGTGCCAGCAGCGTAGAGTGGAGGGGCAATGAGCAGTTCTTC.

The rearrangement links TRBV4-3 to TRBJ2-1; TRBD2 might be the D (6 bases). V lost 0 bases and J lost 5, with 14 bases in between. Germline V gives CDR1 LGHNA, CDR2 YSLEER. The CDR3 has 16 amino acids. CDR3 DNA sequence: TGCGCCAGCAGCCAAGACCCACTAGCTCCTCACAATGAGCAGTTCTTC. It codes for CASSQDPLAPHNEQFF.

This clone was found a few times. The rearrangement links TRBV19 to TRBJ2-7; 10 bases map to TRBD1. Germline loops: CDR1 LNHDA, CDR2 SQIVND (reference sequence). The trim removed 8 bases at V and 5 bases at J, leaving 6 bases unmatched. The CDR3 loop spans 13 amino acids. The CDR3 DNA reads TGTGCCAGTTGGGGGACAGGGGTCCACGAGCAGTACTTC. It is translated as CASWGTGVHEQYF.

DNA for the CDR3: TGCGCCAGCAGCCCCTCCGGGGGTAGCACCTACAATGAGCAGTTCTTC. This translates into CASSPSGGSTYNEQFF. J is TRBJ2-1 and V is TRBV5-1; D is perhaps TRBD2 (6 bases). Trimming pared 4 bases from V and 2 bases from J, leaving 16 bases between. CDR1 and CDR2 from the germline V gene are SGHRS and YFSETQ. The CDR3 has 16 residues. The variable domain in full, with the rest retrieved from reference TRBV5-1 and TRBJ2-1, is KAGVTQTPRYLIKTRGQQVTLSCSPISGHRSVSWYQQTPGQGLQFLFEYFSETQRNKGNFPGRFSGRQFSNSRSEMNVSTLELGDSALYLCASSPSGGSTYNEQFFGPGTRLTVL.

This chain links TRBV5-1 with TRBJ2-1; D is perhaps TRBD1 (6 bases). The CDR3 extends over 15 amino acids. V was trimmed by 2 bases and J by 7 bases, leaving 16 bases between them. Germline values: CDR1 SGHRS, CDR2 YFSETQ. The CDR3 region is CASSLSKITGNEQFF. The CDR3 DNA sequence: TGCGCCAGCAGCTTATCCAAGATAACAGGGAATGAGCAGTTCTTC.

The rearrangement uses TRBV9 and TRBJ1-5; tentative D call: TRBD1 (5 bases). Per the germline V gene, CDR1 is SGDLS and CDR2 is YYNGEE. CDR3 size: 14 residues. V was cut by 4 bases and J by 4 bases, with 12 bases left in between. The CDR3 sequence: CASSRSGDNQPQHF. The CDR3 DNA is TGTGCCAGCAGCCGTTCGGGGGATAATCAGCCCCAGCATTTT.

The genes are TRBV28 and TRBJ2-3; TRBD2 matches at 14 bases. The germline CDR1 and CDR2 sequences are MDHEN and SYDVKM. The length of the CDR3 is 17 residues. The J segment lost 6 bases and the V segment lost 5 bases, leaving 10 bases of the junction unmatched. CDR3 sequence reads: CASSTTSGREGRDTQYF. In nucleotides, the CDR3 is TGTGCCAGCAGTACGACTAGCGGGAGGGAGGGAAGGGATACGCAGTATTTT.

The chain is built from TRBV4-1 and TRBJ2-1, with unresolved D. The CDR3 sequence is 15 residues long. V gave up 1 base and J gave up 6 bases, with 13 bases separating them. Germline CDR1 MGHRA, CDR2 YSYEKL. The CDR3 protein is CASSQGFGASNEQFF. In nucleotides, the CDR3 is TGCGCCAGCAGCCAAGGCTTCGGAGCAAGCAATGAGCAGTTCTTC.

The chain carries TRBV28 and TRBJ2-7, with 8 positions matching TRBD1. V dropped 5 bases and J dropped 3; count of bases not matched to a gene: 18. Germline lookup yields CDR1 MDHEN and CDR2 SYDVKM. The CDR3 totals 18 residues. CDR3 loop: CASSPDALWTGPGYEQYF. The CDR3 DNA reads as TGTGCCAGCAGTCCCGACGCCTTGTGGACAGGGCCAGGCTACGAGCAGTACTTC.

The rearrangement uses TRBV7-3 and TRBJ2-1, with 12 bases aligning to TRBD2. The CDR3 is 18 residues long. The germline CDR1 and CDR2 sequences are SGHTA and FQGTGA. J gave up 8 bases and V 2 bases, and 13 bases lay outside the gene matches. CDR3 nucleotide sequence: TGTGCCAGCAGCTTATGGCCTCTACTAGCGGGAGGTTTGGATGAGCAGTTCTTC. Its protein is CASSLWPLLAGGLDEQFF.

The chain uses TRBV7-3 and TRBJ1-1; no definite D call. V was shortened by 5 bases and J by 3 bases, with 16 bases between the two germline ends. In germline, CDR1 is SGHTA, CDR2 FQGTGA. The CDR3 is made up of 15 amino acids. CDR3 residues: CASSKLREKDTEAFF. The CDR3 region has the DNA TGTGCCAGCAGCAAACTCCGGGAGAAAGACACTGAAGCTTTCTTT.

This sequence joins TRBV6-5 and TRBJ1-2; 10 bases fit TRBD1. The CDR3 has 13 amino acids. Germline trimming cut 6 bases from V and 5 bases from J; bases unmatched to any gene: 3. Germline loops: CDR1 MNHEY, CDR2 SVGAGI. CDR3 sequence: CASRGQGTYGYTF. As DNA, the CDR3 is TGTGCCAGCAGGGGACAGGGGACATATGGCTACACCTTC.

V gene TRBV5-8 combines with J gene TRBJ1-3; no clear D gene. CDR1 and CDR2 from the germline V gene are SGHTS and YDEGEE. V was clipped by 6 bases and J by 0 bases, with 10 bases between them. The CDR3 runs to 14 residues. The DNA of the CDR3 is TGTGCCAGCACTGTGGGCCTCTCTGGAAACACCATATATTTT. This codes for CASTVGLSGNTIYF. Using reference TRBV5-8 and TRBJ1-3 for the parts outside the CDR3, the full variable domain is EAGVTQSPTHLIKTRGQQATLRCSPISGHTSVYWYQQALGLGLQFLLWYDEGEERNRGNFPPRFSGRQFPNYSSELNVNALELEDSALYLCASTVGLSGNTIYFGEGSWLTVV.